The T cell receptor beta chain described here comes from a study of blood T cells in healthy people across ages (dated by TCRdb to the mid-2010s). Turning to the overall study: In model experiments, template switching captured about one uniquely barcoded TCR beta cDNA molecule for every two T cells. The study analyzed two additional independent replicas of 1 million unique cDNA reads from the same blood draw for two donors, one aged 18 to 30 and one aged 80 or older. The study measured age-related changes in TCR beta repertoire diversity using deep sequencing normalized with unique cDNA molecular identifiers. Donors of different ages were randomly distributed across sequencing lanes to avoid experimental bias. Four age groups were formed from the donors: young (average roughly 16 years), middle-aged (approximately 40), aged (62) and long-lived (about 80).

Library prep was done by 5' RACE. TCRdb names Illumina HiSeq 2500 as the instrument used. A second PCR of 7 to 11 cycles was performed with a sample-barcoded 5' primer and a J-beta primer mix. A template-switch 5' adaptor carrying 12 random nucleotides introduced a unique molecular identifier onto each TCR beta cDNA molecule. Each sample yielded at least 3 million CDR3-containing paired-end reads. All of the RNA was converted into first-strand cDNA using the Mint cDNA synthesis kit, with a TRBC-specific oligonucleotide serving as the primer. All cDNA was treated with uracil-DNA glycosylase and then went through a first 18-cycle PCR with the universal primers M1SS and BC2_uni_R. The paper's processing steps were these. For normalization, 1 million high-quality reads, each with a distinct molecular identifier, were randomly selected from each sample. Reads sharing molecular identifiers were discarded rather than binned into consensus sequences. CDR3 identification, clonotype clustering and error correction used MiTCR with a Q25 quality threshold and the strictest error-elimination algorithm. A nonparametric unseen species model using Euler transformation provided a lower-bound estimate of total TCR beta diversity. TCRdb reprocessing: public reads trimmed at Q25 with fastp, clones called with MiXCR, in-frame beta chains kept. Rows are unified per CDR3 protein, each entry keeping the most common DNA and genes. The V and J calls reflect TCRdb's pipeline rather than the authors' work. Recorded for this sample are roughly 1,300,000 distinct CDR3 sequences; approximately 59% of them occurred a single time. The ten biggest clones cover 6.5% to 8% of the sample.

This clonotype was counted a single time. The antigen it binds to is not known. Base qualities were left out, and no much larger clone turns up one base away. The donors were roughly 39 Caucasian individuals from Russia, aged 6 to 90 years, who were systemically healthy. Each donor gave ten milliliters of peripheral blood, drawn into EDTA-treated Vacutainer tubes. Ficoll-Paque density-gradient centrifugation was used to isolate PBMCs, with at least 7 million per sample. Total RNA was extracted from PBMCs with Trizol reagent, with at least 6 micrograms obtained per sample. For every donor, an aliquot of PBMCs went through flow cytometry to measure the percentages of naive CD45RAhigh/CD27high T cells. General conclusions and limits of the study: Donor CMV infection status was unknown, potentially confounding age-related changes in expanded clonotypes. Compared with the aged group, the long-lived group had more naive CD4+ T cells, fewer expanded clones and increased TCR diversity, suggesting age selection. Total diversity estimates from one million sequenced T cells were considered lower bounds and underestimates. Since profiling was done on bulk unsorted PBMCs, naive and antigen-experienced compartments could not be conclusively compared. Observed TCR beta diversity per million T cells fell roughly linearly with age, and a significant reduction was already apparent by age around 39. A strong correlation was found between observed TCR beta diversity and the percentage of naive T cells measured by flow cytometry.

The CDR3 covers 15 residues, taking in both the cysteine and the phenylalanine. The only DNA kept is the CDR3, 45 bases in frame from the first base. V and J are truncated by 1 base and 2 bases respectively, leaving an intervening sequence of 12 bases. In the germline V gene, CDR1 corresponds to SGHTA and CDR2 to FQGNSA. The sequencing input was blood. The chain was built from TRBV7-2 and TRBJ2-7; possibly the D gene is TRBD1, per 6 matching bases. This clonotype was obtained from a man in his late teens or twenties in good health. CDR3 region: CASSLVGTNTYEQYF. The nucleotide sequence is TGTGCCAGCAGCTTAGTAGGGACAAATACCTACGAGCAGTACTTC.